Following are 2 T cell receptor beta chains from one sample sequenced in a study of blood T cells in healthy people across ages. Together with a sample-barcoded 5' primer, a J-beta primer mix was included in a second PCR lasting roughly 7 to 11 cycles. TCRdb re-called the 5' RACE reads with MiXCR, one entry per CDR3 protein. The repertoire holds roughly 730,000 distinct CDR3 sequences, with roughly 56% as singletons. Source material: blood. The origin of the receptors is a man in his forties in good health.

The rearrangement links TRBV20-1 to TRBJ1-1; no clear D gene. From germline, CDR1 is DFQATT and CDR2 SNEGSKA (reference sequence). Trimming left V 2 bases short and J 0 bases short, with 7 bases between. This CDR3 spans 13 amino acids. CDR3 coding DNA: TGCAGTGCTAGACACTTCGTGAACACTGAAGCTTTCTTT. Protein product: CSARHFVNTEAFF.

This clonotype has just a few counts. This chain uses TRBV27 with TRBJ1-2; D gene ambiguous. Trimming took 4 bases from V and 4 from J, leaving 10 bases between them. Germline CDR1 is MNHEY and CDR2 is SMNVEV (reference sequence). CDR3 size: 13 residues. The CDR3 protein is CASSSTVGYGYTF. Here the CDR3 DNA reads TGTGCCAGCAGTTCCACGGTTGGCTATGGCTACACCTTC.